This T cell receptor (beta chain) was sequenced during a study of patients and donors after allogeneic stem cell transplantation. This CDR3 spans 13 amino acids. J was trimmed by 11 bases and V by 3 bases; bases with no gene match: 9. Germline V gene data show CDR1 as SGHRS and CDR2 as YFSETQ. TCRdb reprocessed the RT-PCR reads with MiXCR, giving one entry per CDR3 protein. In the table there are about 31,000 distinct CDR3 sequences, almost 7% of which are singletons. This clonotype was recorded many times. Material: blood, either unsorted or a sorted T cell fraction (not recorded which). The TCR comes from a human donor who was either an allogeneic HSCT recipient or a stem cell or donor lymphocyte infusion donor (not recorded which). It is not recorded whose cells these are; they may come from a transplant donor. The rearrangement links TRBV5-1 to TRBJ2-5; 8 bases are shared with TRBD1. In DNA form, the CDR3 reads TGCGCCAGCAGCTCCAAAGACAGGGGCCCACAGTACTTC. Encoded protein: CASSSKDRGPQYF.